These 16 T cell receptor beta chains were all obtained from the same sample, sequenced in a study of Ad26.COV2.S vaccination and SARS-CoV-2 variants. Data came from immunoSEQ multiplex PCR; TCRdb stores just in-frame clones and leaves some out. Among 300,000 to 350,000 clones listed, approximately 90% were seen once. Treatment: around 19 received Ad26.COV2.S at low or high dose, single or two shots; 5 received placebo; per-sample allocation not given. Sampling was performed 63 days after the first vaccine or placebo injection. Material: peripheral blood, obtained in a trial of Ad26.COV2.S vaccine versus placebo. All receptors derive from a person aged 18 to 59 who received the Ad26.COV2.S COVID-19 vaccine or a placebo.

The gene calls are TRBV9 and TRBJ1-1, with 7 bases lining up with TRBD1. Germline V gene sequence: CDR1 SGDLS, CDR2 YYNGEE. The V segment lost 7 bases and the J segment 1 base; nucleotides outside the gene matches: 4. The CDR3 runs to 13 residues. The CDR3 region has the DNA TGTGCCAGCTCCCGACAGGGGAACACTGAAGCTTTCTTT. Residues: CASSRQGNTEAFF.

The chain joins TRBV11-2 to TRBJ2-7; 7 bases map to TRBD2. CDR1 and CDR2 (germline): SGHAT, FQNNGV. Losses at the gene ends were 4 bases for V and 2 bases for J; bases not matched to a gene: 5. The CDR3 runs to 14 residues. CDR3 bases: TGTGCCAGCAGCTCGGGGGGTTACCCCTACGAGCAGTACTTC. Encoded protein: CASSSGGYPYEQYF. Supplemented by reference TRBV11-2 and TRBJ2-7, the full variable domain reads EAGVAQSPRYKIIEKRQSVAFWCNPISGHATLYWYQQILGQGPKLLIQFQNNGVVDDSQLPKDRFSAERLKGVDSTLKIQPAKLEDSAVYLCASSSGGYPYEQYFGPGTRLTVT.

The CDR3 DNA is TGTGCCAGCAGTTTATGGACGGTGAACACTGAAGCTTTCTTT. Encoded protein: CASSLWTVNTEAFF. The rearrangement links TRBV6-2 or TRBV6-3 to TRBJ1-1; no reliable D call. CDR1 is MNHEY, CDR2 SVGEGT, per germline. CDR3 size: 14 residues. V lost 4 bases and J lost 0, with 9 bases in between.

This chain uses TRBV9 with TRBJ2-3; no definite D call. V lost 1 base and J 7 bases, leaving 10 bases between the germline ends. The V gene's germline CDR1 is SGDLS and CDR2 YYNGEE. The CDR3 totals 13 residues. DNA of the CDR3: TGTGCCAGCAGCGTAAGAGAGCTGAATACGCAGTATTTT. Amino acids: CASSVRELNTQYF.

V usage is TRBV19 and J usage is TRBJ2-7; 8 positions match TRBD1. Germline V CDR1 and CDR2: LNHDA, SQIVND (reference sequence). This CDR3 contains 13 residues. V lost 4 bases, J lost 6 bases, and 5 bases stayed unmatched. The CDR3 sequence: CASSTGGYFEQYF. For the CDR3, the DNA is TGTGCCAGTAGTACAGGGGGCTATTTCGAGCAGTACTTC.

Remarks on this clone: This specimen includes other DNA sequences encoding the same CDR3. This rearrangement joins TRBV5-4 to TRBJ1-1; D remains ambiguous. CDR1 and CDR2 (germline): SGHNT, YYREEE (reference sequence). This CDR3 contains 16 residues. Trimming stripped 4 bases from V and 2 bases from J, with 18 bases between. The CDR3, as DNA: TGTGCCAGCAGCCTGCCGAGTCGGGCAGGTAACACTGAAGCTTTCTTT. It is translated as CASSLPSRAGNTEAFF.

To note about this clone: Other nucleotide sequences from this sample produce the same CDR3. The genes are TRBV9 and TRBJ1-2, with D possibly being TRBD1 (6 bases). Germline V gene lookup returns CDR1 SGDLS and CDR2 YYNGEE. V gave up 0 bases and J gave up 3 bases, with 6 bases separating them. The CDR3 is 13 amino acids. The CDR3 DNA is TGTGCCAGCAGCGTAGGACAGGACTATGGCTACACCTTC. Encoded protein: CASSVGQDYGYTF.

The chain links TRBV9 to TRBJ1-3, with D unclear. The V gene lost 7 bases and the J gene lost 2 bases, with 13 bases spanning the gap. Germline lookup yields CDR1 SGDLS and CDR2 YYNGEE. This CDR3 is 14 amino acids long. The CDR3 loop reads CASCGEVAGNTIYF. The CDR3 region has the DNA TGTGCCAGCTGTGGGGAAGTGGCTGGAAACACCATATATTTT.

The chain has TRBV7-9 and TRBJ1-1; possible D gene TRBD1, 5 bases. Between the trimmed V and J ends, which lost 3 bases and 1 base, there was a span of 6 bases. The CDR3 has 13 amino acids. CDR1 is SEHNR and CDR2 is FQNEAQ in the germline V gene (reference sequence). This CDR3 is CASSLQGNTEAFF. The CDR3 DNA reads as TGTGCCAGCAGCTTGCAGGGGAACACTGAAGCTTTCTTT.

The chain couples TRBV7-9 to TRBJ1-1, with D possibly TRBD1 on 5 matching bases. Germline CDR1 is SEHNR and CDR2 is FQNEAQ (reference sequence). V was shortened by 1 base and J by 7 bases, with 19 bases between the two germline ends. CDR3 length equals 16 residues. Here the CDR3 DNA reads TGTGCCAGCAGCTTAGTTTCCGGGACCGATAGAAATGAAGCTTTCTTT. Translated: CASSLVSGTDRNEAFF.

This clone was recorded only once. This CDR3 is CASSPTAGGFYGYTF. The CDR3 DNA sequence: TGTGCCAGCAGCCCGACGGCAGGGGGCTTCTATGGCTACACCTTC. The chain combines TRBV3-1 (or the pseudogene TRBV3-2) with TRBJ1-2; 8 bases agree with TRBD1. Germline loops: CDR1 LGHDT, CDR2 YNNKEL (reference sequence). J lost 4 bases, V lost 4 bases, and 8 bases had no gene match. This CDR3 has 15 amino acids.

The chain joins TRBV4-2 to TRBJ1-2, with 9 bases identical to TRBD1. Trimming took 0 bases from V and 2 from J; bases not matched to a gene: 7. CDR1 and CDR2 (germline): LGHNA, YNFKEQ. This CDR3 has 17 amino acids. This CDR3 reads CASSQDPGQGFNYGYTF. CDR3 DNA sequence: TGTGCCAGCAGCCAAGATCCGGGACAGGGATTCAACTATGGCTACACCTTC.

The chain recombines TRBV9 with TRBJ2-6; no reliable D call. This CDR3 spans 18 amino acids. Looked up from germline, CDR1 is SGDLS and CDR2 is YYNGEE. V lost 5 bases, J lost 0 bases, and 18 bases lay in between. CDR3 loop: CASSMSRLSDSGANVLTF. In nucleotides, the CDR3 is TGTGCCAGCAGTATGAGCCGTCTTTCTGACTCTGGGGCCAACGTCCTGACTTTC.

The J gene is TRBJ2-1, the V gene TRBV7-2, with TRBD1 as a possible D gene (6 bases). Looked up from germline, CDR1 is SGHTA and CDR2 is FQGNSA. Trimming took 3 bases from V and 4 from J, leaving 10 bases between them. This CDR3 has 14 amino acids. The CDR3 coding sequence is TGTGCCAGCAGCTTCCGGGACACTTACAATGAGCAGTTCTTC. Translated: CASSFRDTYNEQFF.

The chain uses TRBV5-4 and TRBJ1-3; the match to TRBD1 covers 9 bases. Germline V CDR1 and CDR2: SGHNT, YYREEE (reference sequence). Trimming at V came to 5 bases and at J to 8 bases, leaving 8 bases not matched to a gene. The CDR3 totals 14 residues. The CDR3: CASSRDRGGDTIYF. The CDR3 coding sequence is TGTGCCAGCAGTCGAGACAGGGGGGGAGACACCATATATTTT.

The chain joins TRBV9 to TRBJ2-1; D is possibly TRBD2 (6 bases). Per the germline V gene, CDR1 is SGDLS and CDR2 is YYNGEE. The CDR3 runs 16 residues. The ends were cut back, 0 bases at V and 3 bases at J, with 13 bases in the middle. CDR3 in DNA: TGTGCCAGCAGCGTAGGGAGGGTTACCGTCTACAATGAGCAGTTCTTC. This sequence encodes CASSVGRVTVYNEQFF.